This TCR beta chain derives from a study of blood T cell repertoires in COVID-19. Turning to the study itself: Researchers got acute and convalescent COVID-19 samples from the United States, Italy and Spain. PBMCs, B-cell-depleted T cells, or T cells were the source of the cDNA or gDNA that made up the material.

In the source study's methods: The assay estimated nucleated cells by amplifying reference gene primers. Produced via immunoSEQ multiplex PCR; TCRdb's table is partial and in-frame only. V, J and clone size are those of that table, while D and trimming were read from the DNA. Of about 64,000 clones in the sample, roughly 80% were seen once. Material for sequencing was peripheral blood. This receptor was obtained from a human donor in a cohort sampled during active COVID-19.

The CDR3, as DNA: TGTGCCACCAGTGATTTGCGAACGAGGGCCAGTGAGCAGTTCTTC. Translated: CATSDLRTRASEQFF. J is TRBJ2-1 and V is TRBV24-1; TRBD2 is a possible D gene (5 bases). The germline gives CDR1 KGHDR, CDR2 SFDVKD. V lost 0 bases to trimming and J lost 9 bases, with 14 bases between them. The CDR3 loop spans 15 amino acids.